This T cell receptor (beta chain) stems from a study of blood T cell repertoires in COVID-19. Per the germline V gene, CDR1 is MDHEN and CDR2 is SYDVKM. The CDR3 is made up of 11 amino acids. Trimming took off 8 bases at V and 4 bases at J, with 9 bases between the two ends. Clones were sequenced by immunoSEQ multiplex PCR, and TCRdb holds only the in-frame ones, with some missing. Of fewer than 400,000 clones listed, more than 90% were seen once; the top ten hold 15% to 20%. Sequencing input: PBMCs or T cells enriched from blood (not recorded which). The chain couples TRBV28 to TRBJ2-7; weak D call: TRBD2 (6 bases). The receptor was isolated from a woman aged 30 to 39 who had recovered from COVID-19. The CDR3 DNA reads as TGTGCCAGCCTTGGGGGGTACGAGCAGTACTTC. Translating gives CASLGGYEQYF.